The rows below give T cell receptor beta chains drawn from one sample of a study of T cells after yellow fever vaccination. One entry per CDR3 protein, called by TCRdb with MiXCR from the 5' RACE reads. The repertoire holds under 200,000 distinct CDR3 sequences, with 9.5% to 11% as singletons. The specimen was CD8+ T cells sorted from PBMCs, collected 15 days after the yellow fever booster vaccination. The receptors here all came from a man aged 18 to 30 who received the YFV17D yellow fever vaccine. Both conserved end residues are part of each CDR3. Rows may omit the clone size; those that give it use once, few, many or a size class.

>TRBV6-2/TRBV6-3|TRBJ2-3|-|17
CASSLPGQEYKTDTQYF
>TRBV4-3|TRBJ2-2|-|15
CASSQKGHFTGELFF
>TRBV25-1|TRBJ1-1|few|16
CASSERYGRGRTEAFF
>TRBV7-9|TRBJ2-1|few|15
CASSLGGGPSNEQFF
>TRBV4-3|TRBJ1-4|-|16
CASSQDQGRLNEKLFF
>TRBV4-1|TRBJ1-1|-|16
CASSHPLEGGNTEAFF
>TRBV7-8|TRBJ2-4|many|13
CASSLGGDPIQYF
>TRBV11-2|TRBJ2-7|many|14
CASSHSTGDYEQYF
>TRBV14|TRBJ2-2|-|16
CASSQLAGGWTGELFF
>TRBV5-1|TRBJ2-7|-|14
CASSLERTRGEQYF